This T cell receptor (beta chain) was identified in a study of Graves' ophthalmopathy and Graves' hyperthyroidism. At the level of the study: Peripheral blood was gathered at first diagnosis, ahead of any treatment whatsoever.

Beta-chain TCR CDR3 regions were amplified from RNA transcripts. A first-round RT-PCR used HTBI primers, followed by a second-round multiplex PCR. TCRdb reprocessed the multiplex PCR reads with MiXCR, giving one entry per CDR3 protein. The table lists 200,000 to 250,000 distinct CDR3 sequences, under 30% of them singletons. This CDR3 contains 13 residues. Germline lookup yields CDR1 SNHLY and CDR2 FYNNEI. Trimming cost V 2 bases and J 5 bases, with 6 bases left between them. In its sample, this clonotype was seen many times. V gene TRBV2 combines with J gene TRBJ2-2, with unresolved D. What was sequenced was peripheral blood. The source of this sequence is a man aged 45-65 years with Graves' ophthalmopathy. The CDR3 nucleotides are TGTGCCAGCAGTGAATCTTTTACCGGGGAGCTGTTTTTT. Encoded protein: CASSESFTGELFF.